This note documents a single T cell receptor (beta chain) sequence. In germline, CDR1 is MDHEN, CDR2 SYDVKM. This CDR3 comprises 16 residues. V shed 2 bases and J shed 2 bases, with 13 bases lying between them. This sample is drawn from a study of shared clonotypes between healthy human individuals. TCRdb's copy holds only in-frame clones and misses some; the assay was immunoSEQ multiplex PCR. The sample shows about 2.2 million clones, about 92% of them seen only once. Naive CD8 cells lacked CD45RO and underwent positive selection for CCR7, leaving out terminally differentiated effector memory CD45RA+ cells.

J is TRBJ1-5 and V is TRBV28; a weak D match, TRBD1 (5 bases). Sequencing was performed on naive CD8+ T cells from PBMCs. This clonotype was sampled from a man between 18 and 35 years old in good health. Some clones in this sample may be carry-over from other donors' samples. The CDR3 DNA is TGTGCCAGCAGTTTAATCGGGGAGGGGCGCAATCAGCCCCAGCATTTT. It translates to CASSLIGEGRNQPQHF.